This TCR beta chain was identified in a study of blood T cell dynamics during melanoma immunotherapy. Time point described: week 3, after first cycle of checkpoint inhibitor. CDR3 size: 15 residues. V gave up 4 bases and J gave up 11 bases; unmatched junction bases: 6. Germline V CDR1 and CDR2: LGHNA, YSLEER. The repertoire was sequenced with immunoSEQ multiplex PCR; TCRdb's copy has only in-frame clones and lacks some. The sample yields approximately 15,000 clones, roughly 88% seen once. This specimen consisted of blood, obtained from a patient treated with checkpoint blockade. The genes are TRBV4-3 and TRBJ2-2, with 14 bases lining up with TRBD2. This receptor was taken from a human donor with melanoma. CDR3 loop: CASSPRLAGGPELFF. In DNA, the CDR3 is TGCGCCAGCAGCCCCAGACTAGCGGGAGGGCCCGAGCTGTTTTTT.